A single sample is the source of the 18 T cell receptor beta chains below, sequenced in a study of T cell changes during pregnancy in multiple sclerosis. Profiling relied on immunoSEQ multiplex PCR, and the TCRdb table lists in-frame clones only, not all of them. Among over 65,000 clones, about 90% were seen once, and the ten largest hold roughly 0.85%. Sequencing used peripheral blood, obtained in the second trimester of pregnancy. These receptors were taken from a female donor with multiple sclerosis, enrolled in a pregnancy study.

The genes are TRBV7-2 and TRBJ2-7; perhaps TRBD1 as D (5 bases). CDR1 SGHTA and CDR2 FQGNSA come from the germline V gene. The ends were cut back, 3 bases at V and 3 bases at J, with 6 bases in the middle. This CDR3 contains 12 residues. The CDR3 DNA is TGTGCCAGCAGCTTCGACAGCTACGAGCAGTACTTC. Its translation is CASSFDSYEQYF.

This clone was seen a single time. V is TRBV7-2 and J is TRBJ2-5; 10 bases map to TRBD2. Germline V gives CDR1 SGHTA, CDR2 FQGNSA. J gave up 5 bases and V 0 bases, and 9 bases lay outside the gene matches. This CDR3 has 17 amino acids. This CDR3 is CASSLALSGLARETQYF. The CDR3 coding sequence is TGTGCCAGCAGCTTAGCGCTGTCGGGACTAGCGAGGGAGACCCAGTACTTC.

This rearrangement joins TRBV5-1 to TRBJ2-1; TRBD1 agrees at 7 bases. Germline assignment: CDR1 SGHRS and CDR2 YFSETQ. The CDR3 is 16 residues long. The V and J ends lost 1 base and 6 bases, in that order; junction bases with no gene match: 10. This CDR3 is CASSLTPGQRGNEQFF. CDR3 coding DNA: TGCGCCAGCAGCTTGACCCCGGGACAGCGAGGCAATGAGCAGTTCTTC.

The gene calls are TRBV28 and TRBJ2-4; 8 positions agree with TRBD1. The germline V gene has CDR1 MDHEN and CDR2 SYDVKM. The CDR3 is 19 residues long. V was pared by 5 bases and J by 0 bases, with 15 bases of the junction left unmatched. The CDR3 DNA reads TGTGCCAGCAGTCTCCGAGGGGGGACAGGACTTCTAGCCAAAAACATTCAGTACTTC. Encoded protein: CASSLRGGTGLLAKNIQYF. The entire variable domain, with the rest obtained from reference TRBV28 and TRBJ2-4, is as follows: DVKVTQSSRYLVKRTGEKVFLECVQDMDHENMFWYRQDPGLGLRLIYFSYDVKMKEKGDIPEGYSVSREKKERFSLILESASTNQTSMYLCASSLRGGTGLLAKNIQYFGAGTRLSVL.

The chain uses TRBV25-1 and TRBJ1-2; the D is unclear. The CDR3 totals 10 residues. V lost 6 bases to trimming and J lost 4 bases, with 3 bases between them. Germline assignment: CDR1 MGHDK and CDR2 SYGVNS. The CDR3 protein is CASSLYGYTF. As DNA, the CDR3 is TGTGCCAGCAGCCTCTATGGCTACACCTTC.

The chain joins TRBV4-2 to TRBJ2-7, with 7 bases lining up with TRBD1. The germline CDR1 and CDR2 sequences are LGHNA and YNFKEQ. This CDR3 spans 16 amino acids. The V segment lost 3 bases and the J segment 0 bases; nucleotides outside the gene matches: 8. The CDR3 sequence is CASSQDHGDSSYEQYF. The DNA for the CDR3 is TGTGCCAGCAGCCAGGACCACGGGGACAGCTCCTACGAGCAGTACTTC.

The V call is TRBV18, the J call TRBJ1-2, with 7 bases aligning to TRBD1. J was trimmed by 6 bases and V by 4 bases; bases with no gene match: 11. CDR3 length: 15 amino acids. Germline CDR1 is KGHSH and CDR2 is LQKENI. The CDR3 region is CASSLLQGKTDGYTF. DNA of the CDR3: TGTGCCAGCTCACTTTTACAGGGGAAGACGGATGGCTACACCTTC.

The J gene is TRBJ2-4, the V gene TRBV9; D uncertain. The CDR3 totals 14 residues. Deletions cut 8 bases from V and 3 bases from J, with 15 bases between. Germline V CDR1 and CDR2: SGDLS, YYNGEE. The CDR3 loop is CASLLRFDKNIQYF. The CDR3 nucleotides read TGTGCCAGTCTCCTACGGTTTGACAAAAACATTCAGTACTTC.

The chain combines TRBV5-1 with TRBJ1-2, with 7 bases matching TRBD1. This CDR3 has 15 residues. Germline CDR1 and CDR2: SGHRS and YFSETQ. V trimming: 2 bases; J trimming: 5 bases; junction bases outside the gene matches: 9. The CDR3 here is CASSFQGQEWYGYTF. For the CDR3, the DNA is TGCGCCAGCAGCTTCCAAGGACAGGAATGGTATGGCTACACCTTC.

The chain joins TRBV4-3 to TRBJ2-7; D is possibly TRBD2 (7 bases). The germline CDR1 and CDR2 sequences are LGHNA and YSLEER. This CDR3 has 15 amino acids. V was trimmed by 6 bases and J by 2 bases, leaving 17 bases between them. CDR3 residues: CASSQTDSGAYEQYF. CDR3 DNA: TGCGCCAGCAGTCAAACGGACAGCGGGGCCTACGAGCAGTACTTC.

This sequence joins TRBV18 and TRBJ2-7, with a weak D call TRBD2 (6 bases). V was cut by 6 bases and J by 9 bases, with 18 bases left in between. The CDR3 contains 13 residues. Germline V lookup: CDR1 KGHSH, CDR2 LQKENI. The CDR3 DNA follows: TGTGCCAGCTCCCAGGGACTGATCCAAGGGCAGTACTTC. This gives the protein CASSQGLIQGQYF. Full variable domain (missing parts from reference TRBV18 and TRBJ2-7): NAGVMQNPRHLVRRRGQEARLRCSPMKGHSHVYWYRQLPEEGLKFMVYLQKENIIDESGMPKERFSAEFPKEGPSILRIQQVVRGDSAAYFCASSQGLIQGQYFGPGTRLTVT.

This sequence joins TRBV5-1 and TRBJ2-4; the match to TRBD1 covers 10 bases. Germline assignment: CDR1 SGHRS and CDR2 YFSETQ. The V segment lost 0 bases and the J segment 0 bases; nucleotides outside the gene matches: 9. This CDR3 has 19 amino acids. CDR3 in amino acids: CASSLGPTGGILAKNIQYF. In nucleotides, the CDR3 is TGCGCCAGCAGCTTGGGTCCGACAGGGGGCATACTAGCCAAAAACATTCAGTACTTC.

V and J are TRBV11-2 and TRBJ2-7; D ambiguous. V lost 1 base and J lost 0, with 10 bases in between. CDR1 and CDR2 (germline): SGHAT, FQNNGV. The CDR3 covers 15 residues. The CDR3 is CASSLGFTSSYEQYF. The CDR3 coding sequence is TGTGCCAGCAGCTTAGGTTTCACCAGCTCCTACGAGCAGTACTTC.

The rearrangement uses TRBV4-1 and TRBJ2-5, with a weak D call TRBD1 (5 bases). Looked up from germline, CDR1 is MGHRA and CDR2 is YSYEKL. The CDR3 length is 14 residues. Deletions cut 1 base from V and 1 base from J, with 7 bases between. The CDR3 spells CASSQGQLQETQYF. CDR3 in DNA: TGCGCCAGCAGCCAAGGACAGCTCCAAGAGACCCAGTACTTC.

CDR3 bases: TGTGCCAGCGGCCAGCTTTCCGGAGCTCGGCAGTATTTT. This sequence encodes CASGQLSGARQYF. This rearrangement joins TRBV9 to TRBJ2-3, with unresolved D. The ends were cut back, 7 bases at V and 11 bases at J, with 20 bases in the middle. This CDR3 region has 13 residues. The germline V gene encodes CDR1 SGDLS and CDR2 YYNGEE.

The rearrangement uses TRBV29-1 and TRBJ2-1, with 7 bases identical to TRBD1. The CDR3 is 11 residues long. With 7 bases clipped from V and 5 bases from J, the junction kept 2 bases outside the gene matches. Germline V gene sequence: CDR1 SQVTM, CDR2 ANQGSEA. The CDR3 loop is CSEQGNNEQFF. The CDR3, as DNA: TGCAGCGAACAGGGGAACAATGAGCAGTTCTTC.

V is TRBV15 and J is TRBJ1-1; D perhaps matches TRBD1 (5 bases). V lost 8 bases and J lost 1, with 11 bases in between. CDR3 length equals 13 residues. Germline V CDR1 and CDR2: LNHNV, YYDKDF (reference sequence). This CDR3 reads CATEIQANTEAFF. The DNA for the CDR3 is TGTGCCACCGAAATACAGGCGAACACTGAAGCTTTCTTT.

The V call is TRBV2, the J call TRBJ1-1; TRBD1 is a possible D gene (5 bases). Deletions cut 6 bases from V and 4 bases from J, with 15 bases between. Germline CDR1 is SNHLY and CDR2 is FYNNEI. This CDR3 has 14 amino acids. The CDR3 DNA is TGTGCCAGCAGGGGGGAGGGGAAGAGCACTGAAGCTTTCTTT. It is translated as CASRGEGKSTEAFF.